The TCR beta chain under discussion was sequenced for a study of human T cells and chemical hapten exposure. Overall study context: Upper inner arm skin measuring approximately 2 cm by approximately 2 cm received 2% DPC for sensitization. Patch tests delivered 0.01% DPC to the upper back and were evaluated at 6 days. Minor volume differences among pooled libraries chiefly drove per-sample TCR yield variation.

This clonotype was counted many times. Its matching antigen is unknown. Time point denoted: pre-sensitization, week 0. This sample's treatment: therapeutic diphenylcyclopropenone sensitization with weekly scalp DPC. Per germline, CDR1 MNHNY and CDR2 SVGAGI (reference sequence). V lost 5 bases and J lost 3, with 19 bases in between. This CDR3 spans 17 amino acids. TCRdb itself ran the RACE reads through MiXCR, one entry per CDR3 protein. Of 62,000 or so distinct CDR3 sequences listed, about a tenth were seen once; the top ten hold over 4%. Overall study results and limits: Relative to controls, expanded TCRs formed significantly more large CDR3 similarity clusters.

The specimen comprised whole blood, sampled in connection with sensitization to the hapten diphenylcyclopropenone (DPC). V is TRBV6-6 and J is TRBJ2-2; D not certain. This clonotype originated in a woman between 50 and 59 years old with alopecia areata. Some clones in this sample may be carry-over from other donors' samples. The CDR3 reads CASSRSIGVFDTGELFF. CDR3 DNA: TGTGCCAGCAGTCGCAGTATTGGGGTCTTTGACACCGGGGAGCTGTTTTTT.